A single sample is the source of the 25 T cell receptor beta chains below, sequenced in a study of OX40 agonist ivuxolimab in advanced cancers. Sequencing was performed with immunoSEQ multiplex PCR; in TCRdb, only in-frame clones are kept and a portion is missing. The profile shows around 30,000 clones, 88% of them singletons. Sample: CD4+ or CD8+ T cells sorted from blood, taken in a trial of the OX40 agonist ivuxolimab. The source is an adult with an advanced solid tumor such as melanoma, head and neck, liver or kidney cancer.

This chain connects TRBV2 to TRBJ1-2; TRBD1 is a possible D gene (6 bases). Germline assignment: CDR1 SNHLY and CDR2 FYNNEI. The ends were cut back, 8 bases at V and 0 bases at J, with 10 bases in the middle. CDR3 size: 13 residues. The CDR3 DNA reads as TGTGCCAGCGACGACAGGTCTAACTATGGCTACACCTTC. Translated, it gives CASDDRSNYGYTF.

V usage is TRBV27 and J usage is TRBJ1-5; D gene unclear. V was cut by 5 bases and J by 0 bases, with 8 bases left in between. Germline-derived CDR1 and CDR2 are MNHEY and SMNVEV (reference sequence). CDR3 length equals 14 residues. Written as DNA, the CDR3 is TGTGCCAGCAGTGGCCTCGGTAGCAATCAGCCCCAGCATTTT. Translation: CASSGLGSNQPQHF.

The J gene is TRBJ2-7, the V gene TRBV4-1, with D perhaps matching TRBD2 (7 bases). This CDR3 comprises 15 residues. V lost 4 bases to trimming and J lost 2 bases, with 15 bases between them. Germline V gene sequence: CDR1 MGHRA, CDR2 YSYEKL. The CDR3 region has the DNA TGCGCCAGCAGCCTAGGGGGGGACCTAACCTACGAGCAGTACTTC. It translates to CASSLGGDLTYEQYF.

V usage is TRBV19 and J usage is TRBJ1-2; TRBD1 matches at 9 bases. The CDR3 spans 14 residues. Losses at the gene ends were 4 bases for V and 10 bases for J; bases not matched to a gene: 10. CDR1 and CDR2 from the germline V gene are LNHDA and SQIVND (reference sequence). CDR3 region: CASSTMGTGIYYTF. In DNA, the CDR3 is TGTGCCAGTAGTACGATGGGGACAGGGATATACTACACCTTC.

This chain connects TRBV4-3 to TRBJ1-6; the D is unclear. Per germline, CDR1 LGHNA and CDR2 YSLEER. The ends were cut back, 0 bases at V and 1 base at J, with 13 bases in the middle. The CDR3 consists of 18 residues. The CDR3 reads CASSQERPVLSYNSPLHF. The CDR3 DNA reads TGCGCCAGCAGCCAAGAAAGGCCGGTGTTGTCCTATAATTCACCCCTCCACTTT.

This clone has a single count. The chain is built from TRBV6-5 and TRBJ2-1, with 10 bases identical to TRBD1. After removal of 5 bases from V and 10 bases from J, the junction contained 2 bases not matched to a gene. Germline CDR1 reads MNHEY; CDR2 reads SVGAGI. The CDR3 is 12 residues long. CDR3 sequence reads: CASSKDRGEQFF. The CDR3 nucleotides are TGTGCCAGCAGTAAGGACAGGGGGGAGCAGTTCTTC.

Only one count was recorded for this clone. The V and J genes are TRBV7-2 and TRBJ1-2; TRBD1 might be the D (6 bases). The CDR3 is made up of 16 amino acids. Between the trimmed V and J ends, which lost 5 bases and 6 bases, there was a span of 22 bases. Germline CDR1 and CDR2: SGHTA and FQGNSA. For the CDR3, the DNA is TGTGCCAGCAGCCCTGACTCCGGGACATCTACCGATGGCTACACCTTC. This sequence encodes CASSPDSGTSTDGYTF.

The chain has TRBV11-2 and TRBJ2-2; unclear D gene. The CDR3 covers 13 residues. Germline values: CDR1 SGHAT, CDR2 FQNNGV. V lost 5 bases and J 6 bases, leaving 10 bases between the germline ends. The CDR3 sequence is CASSQSQAGELFF. The CDR3 nucleotides are TGTGCCAGCAGCCAAAGTCAGGCCGGGGAGCTGTTTTTT.

The chain couples TRBV7-7 to TRBJ1-3; D is ambiguous. The CDR3 spans 13 residues. Germline values: CDR1 SSHAT, CDR2 FNYEAQ (reference sequence). Between the trimmed V and J ends, which lost 10 bases and 4 bases, there was a span of 14 bases. CDR3 amino acids: CAIGGESGNTIYF. The CDR3 DNA is TGTGCCATTGGCGGGGAGTCCGGAAACACCATATATTTT. Variable domain in full (rest from reference TRBV7-7 and TRBJ1-3): GAGVSQSPRYKVTKRGQDVTLRCDPISSHATLYWYQQALGQGPEFLTYFNYEAQPDKSGLPSDRFSAERPEGSISTLTIQRTEQRDSAMYRCAIGGESGNTIYFGEGSWLTVV.

Here the CDR3 DNA reads TGTGCCAGCAGCGACCGCCGGGACATTGGGCTCAACAATGAGCAGTTCTTC. It translates to CASSDRRDIGLNNEQFF. The chain recombines TRBV9 with TRBJ2-1; D might be TRBD1 (6 bases). Per the germline V gene, CDR1 is SGDLS and CDR2 is YYNGEE. The CDR3 extends over 17 amino acids. V was trimmed by 3 bases and J by 5 bases, leaving 21 bases between them.

This clone has at least ten counts. The sample has other DNA sequences that encode this CDR3 too. CDR3 residues: CASSPNTEAFF. The CDR3 DNA is TGTGCCAGCAGCCCGAATACTGAAGCTTTCTTT. The rearrangement joins TRBV13 to TRBJ1-1; D call uncertain. Trimming pared 5 bases from V and 5 bases from J, leaving 6 bases between. The CDR3 totals 11 residues. Germline lookup yields CDR1 PRHDT and CDR2 FYEKMQ (reference sequence).

The chain is built from TRBV27 and TRBJ2-7, with D possibly being TRBD1 (6 bases). Trimming removed 6 bases at V and 2 bases at J, with 11 bases between. CDR1 and CDR2 from the germline V gene are MNHEY and SMNVEV (reference sequence). This CDR3 comprises 13 residues. CDR3 nucleotides: TGTGCCAGCAGGCCAACAGGGACCTACGAGCAGTACTTC. Amino acids: CASRPTGTYEQYF.

This chain joins TRBV28 and TRBJ1-4; D may be TRBD1 (5 bases). Per germline, CDR1 MDHEN and CDR2 SYDVKM. CDR3 length equals 12 residues. The V end lost 5 bases, the J end lost 8 bases, and 9 bases lay between the germline ends. CDR3 residues: CASSRRGEKLFF. For the CDR3, the DNA is TGTGCCAGCAGTCGGAGGGGCGAAAAACTGTTTTTT.

This chain uses TRBV27 with TRBJ2-7; D is tentatively TRBD1 or TRBD2 (5 bases each). The CDR3 covers 13 residues. Looked up from germline, CDR1 is MNHEY and CDR2 is SMNVEV (reference sequence). The germline V and J ends were trimmed by 8 bases and 5 bases, with 16 bases remaining between them. In nucleotides, the CDR3 is TGTGCCAGCCTCAGGTTAGGGGACGACGAGCAGTACTTC. This translates into CASLRLGDDEQYF.

The J gene is TRBJ2-5, the V gene TRBV4-3, with TRBD1 as a possible D gene (6 bases). The germline CDR1 and CDR2 sequences are LGHNA and YSLEER. Trimming left V 0 bases short and J 5 bases short, with 16 bases between. The CDR3 extends over 16 amino acids. In DNA, the CDR3 is TGCGCCAGCAGCCAAGATGGGCAGGGGCTGTCGGAGACCCAGTACTTC. Translating it yields CASSQDGQGLSETQYF.

The chain employs TRBV19 and TRBJ1-1; perhaps TRBD1 as D (5 bases). There are 15 residues in the CDR3. The V gene's germline CDR1 is LNHDA and CDR2 SQIVND (reference sequence). Trimming shortened V by 3 bases and J by 7 bases, and 18 bases separated the two germline ends. The CDR3 bases are TGTGCCAGTAGTATGGCCTTGACAGTGGCCCTTGAAGCTTTCTTT. Its protein product is CASSMALTVALEAFF.

V and J are TRBV7-9 and TRBJ1-5; D remains unclear. The V gene lost 3 bases and the J gene lost 5 bases, with 23 bases spanning the gap. CDR1 SEHNR and CDR2 FQNEAQ come from the germline V gene (reference sequence). The length of the CDR3 is 18 residues. The CDR3 DNA follows: TGTGCCAGCAGCTTCGACAACAAAGCTGCGTGGTTAGATCAGCCCCAGCATTTT. Translated: CASSFDNKAAWLDQPQHF. Full variable domain (missing parts from reference TRBV7-9 and TRBJ1-5): DTGVSQNPRHKITKRGQNVTFRCDPISEHNRLYWYRQTLGQGPEFLTYFQNEAQLEKSRLLSDRFSAERPKGSFSTLEIQRTEQGDSAMYLCASSFDNKAAWLDQPQHFGDGTRLSIL.

Only a few counts were recorded for this clone. V gene TRBV9 combines with J gene TRBJ1-1, with 7 bases fitting TRBD1. V lost 7 bases and J lost 6; bases outside the gene matches: 6. In germline, CDR1 is SGDLS, CDR2 YYNGEE. This CDR3 has 12 amino acids. The CDR3 region is CASGEGGSEAFF. DNA of the CDR3: TGTGCCAGCGGCGAAGGGGGCTCTGAAGCTTTCTTT.

J is TRBJ2-1 and V is TRBV11-1; 14 bases are shared with TRBD2. CDR1 is SGHAT, CDR2 FQDESV, per germline (reference sequence). Losses at the gene ends were 1 base for V and 8 bases for J; bases not matched to a gene: 1. This CDR3 has 15 amino acids. The CDR3 DNA reads TGTGCCAGCAGCTTAGGACTAGCGGGGGGGCATGAGCAGTTCTTC. Translation gives CASSLGLAGGHEQFF.

The rearrangement joins TRBV29-1 to TRBJ2-5; possibly TRBD1 for D (5 bases). The CDR3 length is 14 residues. The V end was cut by 1 base, the J end by 0 bases, with 9 bases between. The germline gives CDR1 SQVTM, CDR2 ANQGSEA. The DNA of the CDR3 is TGCAGCGTTGAAGGAGTCAGGGACCAAGAGACCCAGTACTTC. Protein sequence: CSVEGVRDQETQYF.

The J gene is TRBJ2-7, the V gene TRBV7-9; no definite D call. CDR1 and CDR2 (germline): SEHNR, FQNEAQ (reference sequence). Trimming pared 3 bases from V and 1 base from J, leaving 7 bases between. CDR3 length equals 13 residues. The CDR3 is CASSFQESYEQYF. CDR3 nucleotide sequence: TGTGCCAGCAGCTTTCAGGAATCCTACGAGCAGTACTTC.

In this sample, this clone turned up once. The CDR3 DNA sequence: TGCGCCAGCAGCCAAGACAGAGAAGCTTTCTTT. Translation gives CASSQDREAFF. The J gene is TRBJ1-1, the V gene TRBV4-3; D uncertain. Per germline, CDR1 LGHNA and CDR2 YSLEER. The CDR3 is 11 residues long. The V end was cut by 0 bases, the J end by 8 bases, with 4 bases between.

The chain combines TRBV5-1 with TRBJ2-7; weak D call: TRBD2 (6 bases). This CDR3 has 14 amino acids. V shed 1 base and J shed 2 bases, with 10 bases lying between them. Germline V gene data show CDR1 as SGHRS and CDR2 as YFSETQ. CDR3 DNA sequence: TGCGCCAGCAGCTTGAGTAGCGGCCCCTACGAGCAGTACTTC. Translating gives CASSLSSGPYEQYF. Full variable domain (rest looked up from reference TRBV5-1 and TRBJ2-7): KAGVTQTPRYLIKTRGQQVTLSCSPISGHRSVSWYQQTPGQGLQFLFEYFSETQRNKGNFPGRFSGRQFSNSRSEMNVSTLELGDSALYLCASSLSSGPYEQYFGPGTRLTVT.

The chain is built from TRBV4-3 and TRBJ2-1; D gene unclear. Trimming removed 0 bases from V and 5 bases from J, with 14 bases in between. The CDR3 loop spans 16 amino acids. Per germline, CDR1 LGHNA and CDR2 YSLEER. The CDR3 DNA reads as TGCGCCAGCAGCCAAGATTCTTCGACGATAGACAATGAGCAGTTCTTC. This codes for CASSQDSSTIDNEQFF.

The chain links TRBV7-9 to TRBJ1-2, with TRBD1 identical over 9 bases. This CDR3 contains 17 residues. V shed 1 base, J shed 0 bases, and the junction held 6 bases outside the gene matches. CDR1 and CDR2 from the germline V gene are SEHNR and FQNEAQ (reference sequence). Here the CDR3 DNA reads TGTGCCAGCAGCTTAGATACAGGGGGCTCCGCTAACTATGGCTACACCTTC. Its protein product is CASSLDTGGSANYGYTF.